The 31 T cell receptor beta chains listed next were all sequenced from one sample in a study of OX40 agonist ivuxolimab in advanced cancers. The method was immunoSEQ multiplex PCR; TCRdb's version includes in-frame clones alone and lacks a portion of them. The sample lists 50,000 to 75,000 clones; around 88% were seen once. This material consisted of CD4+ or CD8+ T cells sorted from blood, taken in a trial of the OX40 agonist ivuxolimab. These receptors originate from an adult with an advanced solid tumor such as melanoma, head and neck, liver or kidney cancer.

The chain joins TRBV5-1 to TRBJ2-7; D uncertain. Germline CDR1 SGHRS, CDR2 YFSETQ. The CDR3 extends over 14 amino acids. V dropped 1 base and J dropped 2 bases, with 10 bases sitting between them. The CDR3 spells CASSLTGTTYEQYF. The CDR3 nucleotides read TGCGCCAGCAGCTTGACTGGCACCACCTACGAGCAGTACTTC.

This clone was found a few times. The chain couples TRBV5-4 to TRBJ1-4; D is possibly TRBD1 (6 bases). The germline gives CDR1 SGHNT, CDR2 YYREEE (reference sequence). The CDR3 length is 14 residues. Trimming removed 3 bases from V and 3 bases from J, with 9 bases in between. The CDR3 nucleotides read TGTGCCAGCAGCTCGCAGGGGCCTAATGAAAAACTGTTTTTT. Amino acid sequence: CASSSQGPNEKLFF.

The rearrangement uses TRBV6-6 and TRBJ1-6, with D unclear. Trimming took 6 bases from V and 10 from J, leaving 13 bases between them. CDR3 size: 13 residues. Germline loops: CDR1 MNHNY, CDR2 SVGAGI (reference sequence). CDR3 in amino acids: CASSSLTESPLHF. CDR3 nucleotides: TGTGCCAGCAGCTCTCTGACGGAATCACCCCTCCACTTT.

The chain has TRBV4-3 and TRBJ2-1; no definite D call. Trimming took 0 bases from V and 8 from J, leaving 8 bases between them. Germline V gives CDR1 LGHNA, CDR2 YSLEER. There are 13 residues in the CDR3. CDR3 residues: CASSQDILYEQFF. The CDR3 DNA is TGCGCCAGCAGCCAAGACATACTCTATGAGCAGTTCTTC.

CDR3 sequence reads: CASSSGQGSYNEQFF. The CDR3 coding sequence is TGTGCCAGCAGCTCAGGACAGGGCTCCTACAATGAGCAGTTCTTC. The rearrangement uses TRBV9 and TRBJ2-1; TRBD1 agrees at 8 bases. J gave up 0 bases and V 4 bases, and 3 bases lay outside the gene matches. The CDR3 is 15 residues long. Per the germline V gene, CDR1 is SGDLS and CDR2 is YYNGEE.

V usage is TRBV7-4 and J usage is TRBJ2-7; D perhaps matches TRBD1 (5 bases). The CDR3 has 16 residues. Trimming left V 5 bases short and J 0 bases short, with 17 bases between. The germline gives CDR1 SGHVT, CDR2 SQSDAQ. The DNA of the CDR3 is TGTGCCAGCAGCACTATTTCCAGGGTTAGCTCCTACGAGCAGTACTTC. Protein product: CASSTISRVSSYEQYF.

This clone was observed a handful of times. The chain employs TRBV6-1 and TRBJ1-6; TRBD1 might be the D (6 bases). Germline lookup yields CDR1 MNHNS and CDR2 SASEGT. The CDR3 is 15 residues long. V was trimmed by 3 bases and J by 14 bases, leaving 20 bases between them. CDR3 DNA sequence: TGTGCCAGCAGTGAGGGTTGGGGGGCCCCCTTCACCCTCCACTTT. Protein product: CASSEGWGAPFTLHF.

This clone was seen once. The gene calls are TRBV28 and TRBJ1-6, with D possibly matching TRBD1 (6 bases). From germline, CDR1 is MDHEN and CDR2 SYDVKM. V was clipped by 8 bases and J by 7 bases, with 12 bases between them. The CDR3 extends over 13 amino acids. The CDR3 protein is CASCQGNNSPLHF. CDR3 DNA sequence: TGTGCCAGCTGCCAGGGGAACAATTCACCCCTCCACTTT.

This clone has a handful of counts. CDR3 protein: CASRGPGRNEQFF. CDR3 nucleotides: TGTGCCAGTAGAGGCCCCGGACGGAATGAGCAGTTCTTC. The chain carries TRBV19 and TRBJ2-1; D is unclear. Germline values: CDR1 LNHDA, CDR2 SQIVND (reference sequence). V dropped 6 bases and J dropped 7 bases, with 13 bases sitting between them. The CDR3 spans 13 residues.

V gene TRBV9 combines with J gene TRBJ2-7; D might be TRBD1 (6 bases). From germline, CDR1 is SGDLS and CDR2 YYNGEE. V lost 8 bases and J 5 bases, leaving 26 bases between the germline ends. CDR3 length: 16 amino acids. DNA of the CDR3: TGTGCCAGTAGAGGCCTTTGGAGGACAGATCTCGACGAGCAGTACTTC. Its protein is CASRGLWRTDLDEQYF.

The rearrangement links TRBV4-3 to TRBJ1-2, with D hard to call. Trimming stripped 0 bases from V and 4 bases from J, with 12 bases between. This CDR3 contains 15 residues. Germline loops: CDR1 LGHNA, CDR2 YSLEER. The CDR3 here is CASSQDLEGRYGYTF. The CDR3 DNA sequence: TGCGCCAGCAGCCAAGATTTGGAGGGTCGCTATGGCTACACCTTC.

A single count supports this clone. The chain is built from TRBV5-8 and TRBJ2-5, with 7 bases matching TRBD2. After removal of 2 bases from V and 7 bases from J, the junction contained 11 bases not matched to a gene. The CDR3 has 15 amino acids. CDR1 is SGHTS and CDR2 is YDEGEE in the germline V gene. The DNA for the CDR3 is TGTGCCAGCAGCTTTGAGGGAAGCGTAGCGGGGACCCAGTACTTC. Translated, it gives CASSFEGSVAGTQYF.

CDR3 residues: CASSISTGNPYNEQFF. The CDR3 DNA follows: TGTGCCAGTAGTATCTCGACAGGGAACCCCTACAATGAGCAGTTCTTC. The rearrangement joins TRBV19 to TRBJ2-1, with 7 bases identical to TRBD1. This CDR3 has 16 residues. V shed 3 bases, J shed 2 bases, and the junction held 7 bases outside the gene matches. In germline, CDR1 is LNHDA, CDR2 SQIVND (reference sequence).

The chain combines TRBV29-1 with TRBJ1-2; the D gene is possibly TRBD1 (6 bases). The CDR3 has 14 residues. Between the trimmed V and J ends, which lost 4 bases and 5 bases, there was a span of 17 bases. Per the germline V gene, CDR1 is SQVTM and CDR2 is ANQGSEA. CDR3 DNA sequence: TGCAGCGTTGGAGGAACAGGGTCTCGATATGGCTACACCTTC. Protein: CSVGGTGSRYGYTF.

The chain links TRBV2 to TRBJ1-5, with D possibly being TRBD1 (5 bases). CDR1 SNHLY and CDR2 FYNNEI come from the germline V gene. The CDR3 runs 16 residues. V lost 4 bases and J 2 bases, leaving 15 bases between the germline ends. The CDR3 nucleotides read TGTGCCAGCAGTGGTGGGTTAGGCAGGGGCAATCAGCCCCAGCATTTT. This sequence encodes CASSGGLGRGNQPQHF.

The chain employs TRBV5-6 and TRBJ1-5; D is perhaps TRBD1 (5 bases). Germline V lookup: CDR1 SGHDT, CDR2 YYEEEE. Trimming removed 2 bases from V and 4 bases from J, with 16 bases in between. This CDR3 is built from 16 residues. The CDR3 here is CASSFLGGPANQPQHF. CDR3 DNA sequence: TGTGCCAGCAGCTTTTTGGGGGGACCGGCAAATCAGCCCCAGCATTTT.

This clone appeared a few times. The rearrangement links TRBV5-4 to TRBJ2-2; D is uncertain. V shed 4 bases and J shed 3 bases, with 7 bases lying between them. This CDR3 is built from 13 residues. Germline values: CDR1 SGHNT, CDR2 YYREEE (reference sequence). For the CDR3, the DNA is TGTGCCAGCAGCAGACCTGACACCGGGGAGCTGTTTTTT. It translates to CASSRPDTGELFF.

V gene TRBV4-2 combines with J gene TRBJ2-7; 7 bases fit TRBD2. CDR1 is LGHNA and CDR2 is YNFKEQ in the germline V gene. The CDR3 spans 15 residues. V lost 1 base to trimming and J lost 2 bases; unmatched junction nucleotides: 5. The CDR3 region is CASSQGQRGAYEQYF. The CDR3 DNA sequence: TGTGCCAGCAGCCAAGGCCAGCGGGGAGCCTACGAGCAGTACTTC.

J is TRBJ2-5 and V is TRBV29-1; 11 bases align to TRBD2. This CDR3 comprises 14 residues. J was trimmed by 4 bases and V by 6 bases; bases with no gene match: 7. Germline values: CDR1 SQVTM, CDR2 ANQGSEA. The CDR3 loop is CSVDAGTSGETQYF. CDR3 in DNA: TGCAGCGTCGATGCCGGGACTAGCGGAGAGACCCAGTACTTC.

CDR3 region: CASSLASGADTQYF. The CDR3 coding sequence is TGTGCCAGCAGTTTAGCTAGCGGGGCAGATACGCAGTATTTT. The chain links TRBV28 to TRBJ2-3, with 9 bases matching TRBD2. The CDR3 totals 14 residues. CDR1 and CDR2 (germline): MDHEN, SYDVKM. V lost 2 bases to trimming and J lost 4 bases; unmatched junction nucleotides: 1.

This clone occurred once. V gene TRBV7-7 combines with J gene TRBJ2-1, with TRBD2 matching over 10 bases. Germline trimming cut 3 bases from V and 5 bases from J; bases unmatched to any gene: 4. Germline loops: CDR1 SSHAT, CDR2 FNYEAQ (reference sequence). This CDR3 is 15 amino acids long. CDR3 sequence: CASSLSSGGNNEQFF. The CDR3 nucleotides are TGTGCCAGCAGCTTGTCTAGCGGGGGCAACAATGAGCAGTTCTTC.

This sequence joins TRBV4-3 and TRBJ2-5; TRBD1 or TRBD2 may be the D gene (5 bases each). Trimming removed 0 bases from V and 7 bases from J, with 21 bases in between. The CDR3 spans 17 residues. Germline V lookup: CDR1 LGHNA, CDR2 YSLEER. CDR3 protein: CASSQDIITGAVGTQYF. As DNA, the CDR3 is TGCGCCAGCAGCCAAGATATTATTACCGGGGCAGTAGGGACCCAGTACTTC.

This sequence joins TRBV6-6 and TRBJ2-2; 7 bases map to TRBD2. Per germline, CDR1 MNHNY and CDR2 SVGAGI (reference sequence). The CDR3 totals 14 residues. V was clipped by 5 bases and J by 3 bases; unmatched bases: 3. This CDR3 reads CASSPLADTGELFF. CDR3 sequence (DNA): TGTGCCAGCAGTCCTCTAGCGGACACCGGGGAGCTGTTTTTT.

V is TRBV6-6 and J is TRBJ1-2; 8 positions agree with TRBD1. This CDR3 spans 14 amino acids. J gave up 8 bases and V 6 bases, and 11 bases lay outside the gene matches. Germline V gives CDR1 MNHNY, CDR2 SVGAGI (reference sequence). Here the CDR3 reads CASSPRGQEDGYTF. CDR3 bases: TGTGCCAGCAGCCCTAGGGGACAGGAGGACGGCTACACCTTC.

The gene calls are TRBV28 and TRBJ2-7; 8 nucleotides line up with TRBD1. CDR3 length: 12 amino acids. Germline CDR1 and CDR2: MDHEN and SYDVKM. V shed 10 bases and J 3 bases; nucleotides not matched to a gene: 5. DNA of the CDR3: TGTGCCACTCAGGGGGCCCTCTACGAGCAGTACTTC. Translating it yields CATQGALYEQYF.

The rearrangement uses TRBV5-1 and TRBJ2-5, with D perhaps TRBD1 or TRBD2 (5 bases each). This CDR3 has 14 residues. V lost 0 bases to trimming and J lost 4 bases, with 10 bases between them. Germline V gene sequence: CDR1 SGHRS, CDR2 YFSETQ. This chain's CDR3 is CASSLAEGLETQYF. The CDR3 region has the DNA TGCGCCAGCAGCTTGGCCGAGGGGTTAGAGACCCAGTACTTC.

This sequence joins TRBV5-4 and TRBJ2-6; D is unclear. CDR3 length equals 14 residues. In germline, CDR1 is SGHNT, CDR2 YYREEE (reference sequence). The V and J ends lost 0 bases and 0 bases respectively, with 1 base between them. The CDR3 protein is CASSLDSGANVLTF. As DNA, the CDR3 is TGTGCCAGCAGCTTGGACTCTGGGGCCAACGTCCTGACTTTC. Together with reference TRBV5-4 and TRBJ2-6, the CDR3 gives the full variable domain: ETGVTQSPTHLIKTRGQQVTLRCSSQSGHNTVSWYQQALGQGPQFIFQYYREEENGRGNFPPRFSGLQFPNYSSELNVNALELDDSALYLCASSLDSGANVLTFGAGSRLTVL.

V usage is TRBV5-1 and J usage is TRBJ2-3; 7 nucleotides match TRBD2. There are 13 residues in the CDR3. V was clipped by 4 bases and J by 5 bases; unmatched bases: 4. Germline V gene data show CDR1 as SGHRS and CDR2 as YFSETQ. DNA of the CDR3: TGCGCCAGCAGCCCCCTAGCGGTAGATACGCAGTATTTT. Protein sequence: CASSPLAVDTQYF.

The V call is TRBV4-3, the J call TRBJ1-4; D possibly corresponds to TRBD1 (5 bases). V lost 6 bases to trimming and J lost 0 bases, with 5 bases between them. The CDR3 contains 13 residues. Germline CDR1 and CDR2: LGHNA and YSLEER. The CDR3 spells CASRGATNEKLFF. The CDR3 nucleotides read TGCGCCAGCAGGGGGGCAACTAATGAAAAACTGTTTTTT.

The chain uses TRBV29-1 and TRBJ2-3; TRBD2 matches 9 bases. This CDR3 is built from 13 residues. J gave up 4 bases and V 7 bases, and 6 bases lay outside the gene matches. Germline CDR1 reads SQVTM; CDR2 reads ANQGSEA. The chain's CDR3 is CSAHSGSPDTQYF. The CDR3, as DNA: TGCAGCGCCCATAGCGGGAGCCCAGATACGCAGTATTTT.

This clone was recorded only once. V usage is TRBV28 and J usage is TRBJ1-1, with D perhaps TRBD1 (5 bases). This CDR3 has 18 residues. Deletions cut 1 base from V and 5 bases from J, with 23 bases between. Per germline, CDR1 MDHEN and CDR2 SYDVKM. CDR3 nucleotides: TGTGCCAGCAGTTTATTAGGCCTCCAGGGCCCTTTGAGGACTGAAGCTTTCTTT. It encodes CASSLLGLQGPLRTEAFF.